This TCR beta chain was retrieved from a study of T cell changes during pregnancy in multiple sclerosis. This CDR3 is 16 amino acids long. CDR1 SGHAT and CDR2 FQNNGV come from the germline V gene. Trimming cost V 4 bases and J 6 bases; bases outside gene matches: 7. TCRdb's copy holds only in-frame clones and misses some; the assay was immunoSEQ multiplex PCR. This sample carries about 40,000 clones, approximately 90% of them seen once, and the ten largest clones take 1.2%. The TCR sequence derives from a female donor with multiple sclerosis, enrolled in a pregnancy study. Sequences were derived from peripheral blood, sampled before pregnancy. The chain employs TRBV11-2 and TRBJ2-7, with 15 bases matching TRBD2. CDR3 DNA: TGTGCCAGCAGCTGGGGACTAGCGGGAGGTGGAGGCGAGCAGTACTTC. Protein product: CASSWGLAGGGGEQYF.